This T cell receptor beta chain was observed in a study of blood T cell repertoires in COVID-19 (dated by TCRdb to about 2020). Notes on the research overall: Samples covering the acute and convalescent phases of COVID-19 were provided by collaborators in the United States, Italy and Spain. The prospective study material was composed of cDNA or gDNA derived from T cells, B-cell-depleted T cells, or PBMCs. Deeply sampled blood TCRbeta repertoires from subjects exposed to, actively infected with, or recovered from COVID-19 were included in the dataset. A freely available public database, intended as a resource for researchers studying the immune response to SARS-CoV-2, is where the repertoires were released. Samples came from the ongoing ImmuneRACE study (first 160 participants) plus 1,254 subjects from 6 global collaborators. Sample metadata almost always included a de-identified subject ID, COVID-19 status, age in years and sex. HLA class I and class II types, where available, came from metadata supplied by the sample provider rather than from assay-based typing.

CDR1 SGHTS and CDR2 YDEGEE are derived from the germline V gene. The CDR3 covers 16 residues, taking in both the cysteine and the phenylalanine. Just the 48-base CDR3 DNA is kept, in frame starting at base 1. The germline ends are 22 bases apart after V is trimmed by 3 bases and J by 7 bases. TCRbeta CDR3 regions were amplified from genomic DNA by means of the immunoSEQ Assay, a bias-controlled multiplex PCR. Processing in the source paper ran as follows. The number of nucleated cells in each sample was estimated by amplification of reference gene primers within the assay. To quantify the absolute abundance of each unique TCRbeta CDR3 rearrangement, sequence reads were collapsed and filtered. Productive Simpson clonality was computed per sample as the square root of Simpson's diversity index over productive rearrangements. In TCRdb, the immuneACCESS table is reduced to in-frame sequences with V and J assigned. These tables do not hold every clone; where another copy was compared, an unresolved V gene accounts for under half, and the others remain unexplained. V, J and clone size reflect that table, while D and trimming were determined from the DNA. The sample table lists 100,000 or so clones, roughly 89% of them with a count of one. In total, the top ten clones hold around 5.4% of the sample.

On this clone itself: Its cognate antigen has yet to be identified. Base qualities were left out, and no much larger clone turns up one base away.

Each collaborating institution followed its own protocols to collect whole blood in K2EDTA tubes. For TCRbeta analysis, collaborators shipped samples in one of three forms: frozen whole blood, isolated PBMCs, or DNA extracted from either of those sample types. Overall study results and their limits: How much clinical and demographic metadata was included differed by source and by participant, and the metadata was provided uncurated.

Sequencing was done on a sample of peripheral blood. The TCR originated in a man in his 70s with acute or convalescent COVID-19. In this chain, TRBV5-8 is recombined with TRBJ1-2; the D gene is perhaps TRBD1, from 5 matching bases. The DNA sequence is as follows: TGTGCCAGCAGCTCAAGGGCAGGGTTGATCCCACCTGGCTACACCTTC. The encoded protein is CASSSRAGLIPPGYTF.